Listed below are T cell receptor beta chains from one sample, sequenced in a study of blood T cell repertoires in COVID-19. The assay was immunoSEQ multiplex PCR, and TCRdb's table has in-frame clones only and misses some. The sample comprises roughly 250,000 clones, 70% to 90% of which are singletons, and approximately 4.2% rests with the top ten. Sequences were obtained from PBMCs or T cells enriched from blood (not recorded which). The receptors shown here come from a woman in her twenties or thirties who had recovered from COVID-19. Each CDR3 is given with its conserved first and last residue. The D gene is left open where the match is weak. A clone size is listed for some rows: how often the clone was seen (once, few, many), or a class if it is expanded.

d_gene,abundance,j_gene,v_gene,CDR3nt,CDR3aa
TRBD1,-,TRBJ2-2,TRBV28,TGTGCCAGCAGACAGACAGGGGCGAACACCGGGGAGCTGTTTTTT,CASRQTGANTGELFF
TRBD2,-,TRBJ2-1,TRBV9,TGTGCCAGCAGCGTAGGTAGCGGGAGAAAGTTCTTC,CASSVGSGRKFF
-,-,TRBJ1-2,TRBV6-5,TGTGCCAGCAGACCCACGCGGGATACCTACTATGGCTACACCTTC,CASRPTRDTYYGYTF
-,-,TRBJ1-6,TRBV7-9,TGTGCCAGCAGCCTCACAGGATATAATTCACCCCTCCACTTT,CASSLTGYNSPLHF
-,-,TRBJ1-4,TRBV7-8,TGTGCCAGCAGTGGGGGGGGGCTCTATAATGAAAAACTGTTTTTT,CASSGGGLYNEKLFF
TRBD1,-,TRBJ1-6,TRBV5-4,TGTGCCAGCAGCCCCGGCCAGGGGGATTCACCCCTCCACTTT,CASSPGQGDSPLHF
TRBD1,-,TRBJ1-5,TRBV7-8,TGTGCCAGCAGCTTATCCCGGACAGGCTATCAGCCCCAGCATTTT,CASSLSRTGYQPQHF
-,few,TRBJ2-1,TRBV14,TGTGCCAGCAGCCACCGGGACATCGTCTACAATGAGCAGTTCTTC,CASSHRDIVYNEQFF
-,-,TRBJ1-1,TRBV15,TGTGCCACCAGCAGAGTAGGACAGCGTGAAGCTTTCTTT,CATSRVGQREAFF
TRBD1,-,TRBJ2-5,TRBV7-6,TGTGCCAGCAGCTTAGCCGGGACAGAAAAAGAGACCCAGTACTTC,CASSLAGTEKETQYF
TRBD1,-,TRBJ1-2,TRBV7-9,TGTGCCAGCAGCCTATACAGGGGTTACTCGGAGTCGTATGGCTACACCTTC,CASSLYRGYSESYGYTF
-,-,TRBJ2-1,TRBV11-2,TGTGCCAGCAGCTTAGTGGGGACACCGTACAATGAGCAGTTCTTC,CASSLVGTPYNEQFF
TRBD2,once,TRBJ2-3,TRBV11-3,TGTGCCAGCAGCCATGGGGGGGGCACAGATACGCAGTATTTT,CASSHGGGTDTQYF
-,-,TRBJ1-5,TRBV30,TGTGCCTGGAGCCGGTATAGCAATCAGCCCCAGCATTTT,CAWSRYSNQPQHF
TRBD1,once,TRBJ2-3,TRBV5-4,TGTGCCAGCAGCCTGGGGCGACAGGGTCTTAGAACAGATACGCAGTATTTT,CASSLGRQGLRTDTQYF
-,-,TRBJ1-2,TRBV3-1/TRBV3-2,TGTGCCAGCAGCCAAGAGGGAGAAAGAGGGAATGGCTACACCTTC,CASSQEGERGNGYTF
TRBD1,-,TRBJ1-2,TRBV6-5,TGTGCCAGCAGTATCAACAGGGGGTCGGGTGGCTACACCTTC,CASSINRGSGGYTF
-,-,TRBJ2-3,TRBV27,TGTGCCACCCCCCTCCCGGGAAGAGGCACAGATACGCAGTATTTT,CATPLPGRGTDTQYF
-,-,TRBJ1-4,TRBV9,TGTGCCAGCAGCGTAGGACACAAAACGGAAAAACTGTTTTTT,CASSVGHKTEKLFF
TRBD2,-,TRBJ2-3,TRBV30,TGTGCCTGGAGTGGGGGACTAGCGGGAGATACGCAGTATTTT,CAWSGGLAGDTQYF
-,-,TRBJ1-2,TRBV4-1,TGCGCCAGCAGCCAAGACCGGGAGATGGGGTTTAACTATGGCTACACCTTC,CASSQDREMGFNYGYTF
-,-,TRBJ1-2,TRBV18,TGTGCCAGCTCACCAGAGACAGACTCTGGCTACACCTTC,CASSPETDSGYTF
TRBD1,-,TRBJ2-7,TRBV6-5,TGTGCCAGCAGTTTTGGGACAGACAGAGGCGAGCAGTACTTC,CASSFGTDRGEQYF
TRBD1,once,TRBJ1-1,TRBV5-1,TGCGCCAGCAGCTTACCCGGGACAGGGCTCACTGAAGCTTTCTTT,CASSLPGTGLTEAFF
TRBD1,-,TRBJ1-5,TRBV7-2,TGTGCCAGCAGCTTAGCGGGCAGGGGGCAACAGCCCCAGCATTTT,CASSLAGRGQQPQHF
-,-,TRBJ1-2,TRBV10-3,TGTGCCATCAGTGACGAGAACTATGGCTACACCTTC,CAISDENYGYTF
TRBD1,-,TRBJ1-1,TRBV5-1,TGCGCCAGCAGCGAAGGGACAGGGAGGAACACTGAAGCTTTCTTT,CASSEGTGRNTEAFF
TRBD1,-,TRBJ2-5,TRBV30,TGTGCCTGGAGGGATACAGGGGCTGGGGAGACCCAGTACTTC,CAWRDTGAGETQYF
TRBD1,-,TRBJ2-3,TRBV18,TGTGCCAGCTCACCATTGGCAGGGGGACCCACAGATACGCAGTATTTT,CASSPLAGGPTDTQYF
-,-,TRBJ1-2,TRBV28,TGTGCCAGCAGTTTACATACAGGGACGGGTGGCTACACCTTC,CASSLHTGTGGYTF
TRBD1,-,TRBJ1-3,TRBV5-1,TGCGCCAGCAGCGGAGACAGGGGGCCTGGAAACACCATATATTTT,CASSGDRGPGNTIYF
TRBD2,-,TRBJ2-5,TRBV9,TGTGCCAGCAGCGTAGCGGGAGGGTACGAGACCCAGTACTTC,CASSVAGGYETQYF
-,once,TRBJ2-3,TRBV29-1,TGCAGCGTTGATGGCGGGGGCACAGATACGCAGTATTTT,CSVDGGGTDTQYF
TRBD1,-,TRBJ1-3,TRBV2,TGTGCCAGCAGAGGTGACAGGGTCCGTCTGAACACCATATATTTT,CASRGDRVRLNTIYF
-,-,TRBJ1-5,TRBV28,TGTGCCGTCGTGCGAGGAAATCAGCCCCAGCATTTT,CAVVRGNQPQHF
-,-,TRBJ2-2,TRBV10-2,TGCGCCAGCAGCGAATGGCGGTTCGGGGAGCTGTTTTTT,CASSEWRFGELFF
-,-,TRBJ1-6,TRBV4-1,TGCGCCAGCAGCCAAGATCTGGCGTGGAGCTCCTATAATTCACCCCTCCACTTT,CASSQDLAWSSYNSPLHF
TRBD1,-,TRBJ2-1,TRBV11-2,TGTGCCAGCAGCCTAGGAAACAGGGGTAGTGAGCAGTTCTTC,CASSLGNRGSEQFF
-,once,TRBJ2-7,TRBV14,TGTGCCAGCCCCCAGGGGGGTAGGCACGAGCAGTACTTC,CASPQGGRHEQYF
TRBD1,-,TRBJ1-4,TRBV30,TGTGCCTGGAGTGTAGGGACAGGGAGAACTAATGAAAAACTGTTTTTT,CAWSVGTGRTNEKLFF